A single T cell receptor (beta chain) is shown here with its context. This CDR3 has 18 residues. Looked up from germline, CDR1 is PRHDT and CDR2 is FYEKMQ (reference sequence). The J segment lost 5 bases and the V segment lost 6 bases, leaving 15 bases of the junction unmatched. This specimen comes from a study of blood T cell repertoires in COVID-19. Study summary: The study drew acute and convalescent COVID-19 samples from the United States, Italy and Spain. T cells, B-cell-depleted T cells, or PBMCs provided the cDNA or gDNA that served as material.

Clones were sequenced by immunoSEQ multiplex PCR, and TCRdb holds only the in-frame ones, with some missing. The data contain about 200,000 clones, over 70% of them seen just once; the ten biggest clones take up approximately 6%. The TCR originated in a woman in her 70s with acute or convalescent COVID-19. The genes are TRBV13 and TRBJ2-2, with TRBD2 matching 10 bases. Material for sequencing was peripheral blood. The CDR3 region is CASRRLIAGGRSTGELFF. The CDR3 DNA is TGTGCCAGCAGGCGCCTGATAGCGGGAGGTCGCAGTACCGGGGAGCTGTTTTTT.